These T cell receptor beta chains were read from a single sample in a study of vaccination effects on CD4 cells after COVID-19. Their cognate antigens are unknown. Generated by immunoSEQ multiplex PCR, the TCRdb table keeps only in-frame clones and is missing some. The sample yields 60,000 to 75,000 clones, around 70% seen once. Sequenced here: CD4+ T cells from PBMCs cultured with HIV peptides, sampled before COVID-19 vaccination. Source of these receptors: a human donor who had a prior SARS-CoV-2 infection. The CDR3 runs from the conserved cysteine through the conserved F or W. A D gene is named only where the DNA matches it firmly. Clone size, where shown, is once, few, many, or a class for clones that have expanded.

D,size,V,J,DNA,CDR3
-,few,TRBV19,TRBJ2-7,TGTGCCAGTAGTAAAAAGGGATCCTACGAGCAGTACTTC,CASSKKGSYEQYF
-,few,TRBV16,TRBJ1-3,TGTGCCAGCAGCCCGGACAGCTCTGGAAACACCATATATTTT,CASSPDSSGNTIYF
-,-,TRBV7-9,TRBJ2-5,TGTGGTGGGGTTGGACCCGGGGAGACCCAGTACTTC,CGGVGPGETQYF
-,once,TRBV5-4,TRBJ1-4,TGTGCCAGCAGCCGTCGTTACGCAACTAATGAAAAACTGTTTTTT,CASSRRYATNEKLFF
-,-,TRBV11-3,TRBJ2-5,TGTGCCAGCAGCTTTCAAGCTTACACCACGACGGGCAAACCCAAAGAGACCCAGTACTTC,CASSFQAYTTTGKPKETQYF
-,-,TRBV10-3,TRBJ1-1,TGTGCCATCAGTGAGTTCGGTGGTTACACTGAAGCTTTCTTT,CAISEFGGYTEAFF
-,-,TRBV30,TRBJ2-4,TGTGCCTGGAGTCACAGGGCAAACATTCAGTACTTC,CAWSHRANIQYF
TRBD1,-,TRBV9,TRBJ1-1,TGTGCCAGCAGCACCGGACAGGGAGGGGACACTGAAGCTTTCTTT,CASSTGQGGDTEAFF
-,-,TRBV18,TRBJ1-4,TGTGCCAGCTCGATACAGGGCGCAGCAACTAATGAAAAACTGTTTTTT,CASSIQGAATNEKLFF
-,-,TRBV6-1,TRBJ2-7,TGTGCCAGCAGTGAGAGACTAGACCCCGACTACGAGCAGTACTTC,CASSERLDPDYEQYF
TRBD2,-,TRBV5-6,TRBJ2-5,TGTGCCAGCAGCCCGGGAAAGGGGAGGGAGGAGACCCAGTACTTC,CASSPGKGREETQYF
-,few,TRBV7-9,TRBJ2-5,TGTGCCAGCAGCGCCCTCTATGAGTTAGAGACCCAGTACTTC,CASSALYELETQYF
-,once,TRBV5-5,TRBJ2-4,TGTGCCAGCAGCTTCAATTCCGGTAACATTCAGTACTTC,CASSFNSGNIQYF
TRBD2,-,TRBV20-1,TRBJ2-1,TGCAGTGCTAGTCACCCGAATAGCGGGAGTGACAATGAGCAGTTCTTC,CSASHPNSGSDNEQFF
TRBD1,-,TRBV5-1,TRBJ2-7,TGCGCCAGCAGCTGGGGGACAGGGGCCCCCTACGAGCAGTACTTC,CASSWGTGAPYEQYF
-,-,TRBV4-2,TRBJ1-6,TGTGCCAGCAGCCAAGATGGAGGGACCTATAATTCACCCCTCCACTTT,CASSQDGGTYNSPLHF
-,-,TRBV10-3,TRBJ2-1,TGTGCCATCAAAGGGGGGGTAACCAGCTCCTACAATGAGCAGTTCTTC,CAIKGGVTSSYNEQFF
-,-,TRBV7-2,TRBJ1-5,TGTGCCAGCAGCTTGAACCTAGCATGGCCCCAGCATTTT,CASSLNLAWPQHF
TRBD2,-,TRBV5-4,TRBJ2-3,TGTGCCAGCAGCCGGACTAGCGGGGCGGCAGATACGCAGTATTTT,CASSRTSGAADTQYF
-,-,TRBV6-5,TRBJ2-7,TGTGCCAGCAGTTACGCCGACGTGGGTTTTTCCTACGAGCAGTACTTC,CASSYADVGFSYEQYF
-,-,TRBV28,TRBJ2-6,TGTGCCAGCAGTACCCCCGGTGGTGCTGGGGCCAACGTCCTGACTTTC,CASSTPGGAGANVLTF
TRBD1,-,TRBV30,TRBJ1-6,TGTGCCTGCCCGGTGGACAGGGCCAATTCACCCCTCCACTTT,CACPVDRANSPLHF
TRBD2,-,TRBV29-1,TRBJ2-1,TGCAGCGGCGGGACTAGCCAGGCCTACAATGAGCAGTTCTTC,CSGGTSQAYNEQFF
TRBD2,few,TRBV11-3,TRBJ2-3,TGTGCCAGCAGCCACGGACTAGCGGGGGGAACAGATACGCAGTATTTT,CASSHGLAGGTDTQYF
TRBD1,-,TRBV18,TRBJ1-5,TGTGCCAGCTCACCAGAAGGGGGCGCGAGCAATCAGCCCCAGCATTTT,CASSPEGGASNQPQHF
-,-,TRBV9,TRBJ2-5,TGTGCCAGCAGCGCTAGAATCGAAGAGACCCAGTACTTC,CASSARIEETQYF
TRBD1,-,TRBV4-3,TRBJ1-4,TGCGCCAGCAGCCCAGGGACAGGGGGTCGATTGGGTGAAAAACTGTTTTTT,CASSPGTGGRLGEKLFF
-,-,TRBV19,TRBJ1-1,TGTGCCAGTAGTCCCTCGGGGTCGAACACTGAAGCTTTCTTT,CASSPSGSNTEAFF
-,-,TRBV20-1,TRBJ1-2,TGCAGTGCTAGTGTCCAGAGCTATGGCTACACCTTC,CSASVQSYGYTF
-,-,TRBV5-1,TRBJ1-2,TGCGCCAGCAGCTTGGGTATGGGGGAAGCTAACTATGGCTACACCTTC,CASSLGMGEANYGYTF
TRBD2,-,TRBV27,TRBJ2-7,TGTGCCAGCAGTAAGACCGGGACTAGCGGGGGTCCCCACGAGCAGTACTTC,CASSKTGTSGGPHEQYF
TRBD1,once,TRBV30,TRBJ2-1,TGTGCCTGGAGGGTGGGACAGGACAATGAGCAGTTCTTC,CAWRVGQDNEQFF
TRBD1,-,TRBV7-2,TRBJ2-5,TGTGCCAGCAGTCAACAGGGGGGTCAAGAGACCCAGTACTTC,CASSQQGGQETQYF
-,-,TRBV12-3/TRBV12-4,TRBJ1-5,TGTGCCAGCAGTCCACTGGCAAATCAGCCCCAGCATTTT,CASSPLANQPQHF
-,-,TRBV15,TRBJ1-6,TGTGCCACCAGCAGAGATGTACGCTTAAATTCACCCCTCCACTTT,CATSRDVRLNSPLHF
TRBD2,-,TRBV2,TRBJ2-3,TGTGCCAGCAGTGGGGAGCTAGCGGGACCCGATTTT,CASSGELAGPDF
-,-,TRBV21-1,TRBJ2-6,TGTGCCAGCGTTTTACTCGCGGGGGCCAACGTCCTGACTTTC,CASVLLAGANVLTF
TRBD1,-,TRBV11-2,TRBJ2-7,TGTGCCAGCAGCTTAGTGGGACAGGCCAGCTCCTACGAGCAGTACTTC,CASSLVGQASSYEQYF